One and the same sample provided the 26 T cell receptor beta chains below, sequenced in a study of T cell responses to AZD1222 COVID-19 vaccine. Only in-frame clones appear in the TCRdb table, and some are missing; sequencing was by immunoSEQ multiplex PCR. The data show 150,000 or so clones, under 95% seen once. Sample: peripheral blood, taken on day 0 of AZD1222 vaccination. These receptors came from an adult in good health.

The rearrangement uses TRBV28 and TRBJ1-3, with 7 positions matching TRBD1. Germline V gene data show CDR1 as MDHEN and CDR2 as SYDVKM. CDR3 length: 14 residues. V was clipped by 5 bases and J by 2 bases; unmatched bases: 3. The CDR3 loop reads CASSLQGAGNTIYF. In DNA form, the CDR3 reads TGTGCCAGCAGTCTTCAGGGGGCTGGAAACACCATATATTTT.

This chain uses TRBV11-2 with TRBJ1-2; 7 bases line up with TRBD1. Germline CDR1 SGHAT, CDR2 FQNNGV. The CDR3 extends over 13 amino acids. The V and J ends lost 1 base and 5 bases, in that order; junction bases with no gene match: 1. The CDR3 loop reads CASSLAGGYGYTF. DNA of the CDR3: TGTGCCAGCAGCTTAGCAGGGGGTTATGGCTACACCTTC.

The chain combines TRBV5-4 with TRBJ1-1; 10 nucleotides match TRBD1. CDR1 and CDR2 (germline): SGHNT, YYREEE (reference sequence). Unmatched junction bases numbered 5, after V lost 5 bases and J lost 7 bases. The CDR3 has 13 amino acids. The CDR3 nucleotides read TGTGCCAGCAGAGACAGGGGGCGGCGTGAAGCTTTCTTT. It codes for CASRDRGRREAFF. The full variable domain, rest sourced from reference TRBV5-4 and TRBJ1-1, is ETGVTQSPTHLIKTRGQQVTLRCSSQSGHNTVSWYQQALGQGPQFIFQYYREEENGRGNFPPRFSGLQFPNYSSELNVNALELDDSALYLCASRDRGRREAFFGQGTRLTVV.

The rearrangement joins TRBV7-9 to TRBJ1-6; no definite D call. Trimming pared 4 bases from V and 5 bases from J, leaving 9 bases between. CDR1 and CDR2 (germline): SEHNR, FQNEAQ (reference sequence). This CDR3 is 14 amino acids long. The CDR3 DNA sequence: TGTGCCAGCAGCTCACGGGTAGATAATTCACCCCTCCACTTT. This gives the protein CASSSRVDNSPLHF.

The chain carries TRBV29-1 and TRBJ2-2, with 7 bases fitting TRBD2. Germline loops: CDR1 SQVTM, CDR2 ANQGSEA. The CDR3 runs to 14 residues. The junction had 6 bases not matched to a gene; V was cut back by 4 bases and J by 4 bases. The chain's CDR3 is CSVVVSGGTGELFF. The CDR3 bases are TGCAGCGTTGTAGTCTCGGGGGGCACCGGGGAGCTGTTTTTT.

The chain employs TRBV4-3 and TRBJ1-2; the match to TRBD1 covers 9 bases. The J segment lost 5 bases and the V segment lost 4 bases, leaving 5 bases of the junction unmatched. This CDR3 region has 14 residues. Germline V gene sequence: CDR1 LGHNA, CDR2 YSLEER. The CDR3 loop reads CASSPGQGMYGYTF. Written as DNA, the CDR3 is TGCGCCAGCAGCCCTGGACAGGGGATGTATGGCTACACCTTC.

This chain links TRBV7-9 with TRBJ1-4; D is perhaps TRBD1 (6 bases). The germline gives CDR1 SEHNR, CDR2 FQNEAQ (reference sequence). CDR3 size: 14 residues. Trimming took 4 bases from V and 8 from J, leaving 14 bases between them. The CDR3 region is CASSSGADGEKLFF. The CDR3 DNA reads as TGTGCCAGCAGCTCAGGGGCCGACGGGGAAAAACTGTTTTTT.

The V call is TRBV7-2, the J call TRBJ1-5; 7 positions agree with TRBD1. From germline, CDR1 is SGHTA and CDR2 FQGNSA. The CDR3 spans 16 residues. V lost 5 bases and J lost 0; bases outside the gene matches: 7. For the CDR3, the DNA is TGTGCCAGCAGCCAGTACGGGACAGATAGCAATCAGCCCCAGCATTTT. Its protein product is CASSQYGTDSNQPQHF. The complete variable domain, with remaining parts taken from reference TRBV7-2 and TRBJ1-5, reads GAGVSQSPSNKVTEKGKDVELRCDPISGHTALYWYRQSLGQGLEFLIYFQGNSAPDKSGLPSDRFSAERTGGSVSTLTIQRTQQEDSAVYLCASSQYGTDSNQPQHFGDGTRLSIL.

This chain joins TRBV6-4 and TRBJ2-7, with D maybe TRBD2 (5 bases). The length of the CDR3 is 15 residues. Trimming pared 0 bases from V and 3 bases from J, leaving 12 bases between. From germline, CDR1 is MRHNA and CDR2 SNTAGT. DNA for the CDR3: TGTGCCAGCAGTGACTCGAACTCTGACTACTACGAGCAGTACTTC. Amino acid sequence: CASSDSNSDYYEQYF.

The V gene is TRBV5-1, the J gene TRBJ1-2, with 7 bases matching TRBD1. This CDR3 spans 15 amino acids. Looked up from germline, CDR1 is SGHRS and CDR2 is YFSETQ. V lost 4 bases, J lost 6 bases, and 12 bases stayed unmatched. CDR3 DNA sequence: TGCGCCAGCAGCCTGGGACAGCTCCCAGGAAATGGCTACACCTTC. Residues: CASSLGQLPGNGYTF. The full variable domain, in which reference TRBV5-1 and TRBJ1-2 provide the parts outside the CDR3, is KAGVTQTPRYLIKTRGQQVTLSCSPISGHRSVSWYQQTPGQGLQFLFEYFSETQRNKGNFPGRFSGRQFSNSRSEMNVSTLELGDSALYLCASSLGQLPGNGYTFGSGTRLTVV.

V gene TRBV11-2 combines with J gene TRBJ2-7, with a possible D match to TRBD1 (5 bases). Deletions cut 1 base from V and 0 bases from J, with 10 bases between. The CDR3 spans 15 residues. The V gene's germline CDR1 is SGHAT and CDR2 FQNNGV. CDR3 sequence (DNA): TGTGCCAGCAGCTTAGGGTCCGACAGCTCCTACGAGCAGTACTTC. Amino acids: CASSLGSDSSYEQYF.

DNA for the CDR3: TGTGCCAGTAGTATAGGGACAGGCCAAGGTCAGCCCCAGCATTTT. Encoded protein: CASSIGTGQGQPQHF. The rearrangement joins TRBV19 to TRBJ1-5; 7 nucleotides match TRBD1. J lost 6 bases, V lost 1 base, and 6 bases had no gene match. From germline, CDR1 is LNHDA and CDR2 SQIVND (reference sequence). The CDR3 consists of 15 residues.

The chain carries TRBV29-1 and TRBJ2-2, with a tentative D call TRBD2 (5 bases). The V gene's germline CDR1 is SQVTM and CDR2 ANQGSEA. V shed 3 bases and J shed 4 bases, with 9 bases lying between them. This CDR3 is 13 amino acids long. The CDR3 is CSVDRAGTGELFF. In DNA, the CDR3 is TGCAGCGTTGATAGGGCGGGCACCGGGGAGCTGTTTTTT.

The rearrangement joins TRBV28 to TRBJ2-5; 7 bases are a match to TRBD1. This CDR3 has 15 residues. Germline CDR1 and CDR2: MDHEN and SYDVKM. Trimming removed 3 bases from V and 0 bases from J; junction bases left unmatched: 4. The CDR3 region is CASSLMGQYQETQYF. CDR3 in DNA: TGTGCCAGCAGTTTGATGGGACAGTACCAAGAGACCCAGTACTTC. Full variable domain (rest looked up from reference TRBV28 and TRBJ2-5): DVKVTQSSRYLVKRTGEKVFLECVQDMDHENMFWYRQDPGLGLRLIYFSYDVKMKEKGDIPEGYSVSREKKERFSLILESASTNQTSMYLCASSLMGQYQETQYFGPGTRLLVL.

The chain is built from TRBV11-3 and TRBJ2-5; no definite D call. Germline loops: CDR1 SGHNT, CDR2 YENEEA. The V end lost 5 bases, the J end lost 2 bases, and 12 bases lay between the germline ends. This CDR3 is 14 amino acids long. The CDR3 loop reads CASSVDGRQETQYF. The DNA of the CDR3 is TGTGCCAGCAGCGTCGATGGCCGGCAAGAGACCCAGTACTTC.

V is TRBV27 and J is TRBJ2-1, with TRBD1 identical over 11 bases. Looked up from germline, CDR1 is MNHEY and CDR2 is SMNVEV (reference sequence). V dropped 2 bases and J dropped 3; count of bases not matched to a gene: 0. The CDR3 extends over 15 amino acids. CDR3 protein: CASSLGTGGYNEQFF. For the CDR3, the DNA is TGTGCCAGCAGTTTAGGGACAGGGGGCTACAATGAGCAGTTCTTC.

The chain joins TRBV6-5 to TRBJ1-2; D is uncertain. The V and J ends lost 2 bases and 2 bases respectively, with 3 bases between them. Germline CDR1 and CDR2: MNHEY and SVGAGI. The CDR3 runs 12 residues. The DNA for the CDR3 is TGTGCCAGCAGTTACGACAACTATGGCTACACCTTC. It yields the protein CASSYDNYGYTF.

This clone appeared once. Here the CDR3 reads CASSYSAGLMVEQYF. The CDR3 coding sequence is TGTGCCAGCAGTTACTCAGCGGGTTTGATGGTCGAGCAGTACTTC. V usage is TRBV6-5 and J usage is TRBJ2-7, with D possibly matching TRBD2 (6 bases). The CDR3 spans 15 residues. Per the germline V gene, CDR1 is MNHEY and CDR2 is SVGAGI. Trimming pared 0 bases from V and 6 bases from J, leaving 15 bases between.

This clone was detected only a few times. This sequence joins TRBV7-8 and TRBJ2-1; 9 bases line up with TRBD2. Germline CDR1 is SGHVS and CDR2 is FQNEAQ. The CDR3 has 16 residues. The junction had 13 bases not matched to a gene; V was cut back by 5 bases and J by 8 bases. The CDR3 loop reads CASSDAGGSLVHEQFF. CDR3 DNA sequence: TGTGCCAGCAGCGATGCGGGAGGGTCCTTGGTCCATGAGCAGTTCTTC. Complete variable domain (other parts from reference TRBV7-8 and TRBJ2-1): GAGVSQSPRYKVAKRGQDVALRCDPISGHVSLFWYQQALGQGPEFLTYFQNEAQLDKSGLPSDRFFAERPEGSVSTLKIQRTQQEDSAVYLCASSDAGGSLVHEQFFGPGTRLTVL.

This chain links TRBV28 with TRBJ1-1; maybe TRBD1 (6 bases). Germline assignment: CDR1 MDHEN and CDR2 SYDVKM. V was clipped by 5 bases and J by 5 bases, with 12 bases between them. The CDR3 is 13 amino acids. CDR3 DNA sequence: TGTGCCAGCAGTCTACAGGGTTGGACTGAAGCTTTCTTT. Translated, it gives CASSLQGWTEAFF.

This chain joins TRBV28 and TRBJ1-5; D call uncertain. Trimming removed 7 bases at V and 6 bases at J, with 13 bases between. Germline CDR1 is MDHEN and CDR2 is SYDVKM. CDR3 length: 13 amino acids. The CDR3 sequence is CASTPVRTQPQHF. The DNA of the CDR3 is TGTGCCAGCACCCCGGTGCGTACTCAGCCCCAGCATTTT. Supplemented by reference TRBV28 and TRBJ1-5, the full variable domain reads DVKVTQSSRYLVKRTGEKVFLECVQDMDHENMFWYRQDPGLGLRLIYFSYDVKMKEKGDIPEGYSVSREKKERFSLILESASTNQTSMYLCASTPVRTQPQHFGDGTRLSIL.

J is TRBJ2-1 and V is TRBV19; 9 positions agree with TRBD1. CDR1 LNHDA and CDR2 SQIVND come from the germline V gene (reference sequence). The CDR3 has 19 amino acids. With 5 bases clipped from V and 1 base from J, the junction kept 15 bases outside the gene matches. The CDR3 DNA follows: TGTGCCAGTAGTCCCTTGGGACAGGGATGGGCCCGGTCCTACAATGAGCAGTTCTTC. Its translation is CASSPLGQGWARSYNEQFF.

The rearrangement links TRBV3-1 (or the pseudogene TRBV3-2) to TRBJ1-4, with D hard to call. Looked up from germline, CDR1 is LGHDT and CDR2 is YNNKEL (reference sequence). The CDR3 has 13 residues. Trimming cost V 3 bases and J 5 bases, with 7 bases left between them. The CDR3: CASSHRSNEKLFF. CDR3 nucleotides: TGTGCCAGCAGCCATCGGTCGAATGAAAAACTGTTTTTT.

This chain connects TRBV7-3 to TRBJ2-3, with TRBD2 matching 9 bases. Looked up from germline, CDR1 is SGHTA and CDR2 is FQGTGA. J lost 2 bases, V lost 5 bases, and 11 bases had no gene match. The CDR3 extends over 17 amino acids. CDR3 loop: CASSPGSGGPDTDTQYF. DNA of the CDR3: TGTGCCAGCAGCCCAGGGAGCGGGGGGCCGGACACAGATACGCAGTATTTT. The variable domain in full, completed from reference TRBV7-3 and TRBJ2-3, reads GAGVSQTPSNKVTEKGKYVELRCDPISGHTALYWYRQSLGQGPEFLIYFQGTGAADDSGLPNDRFFAVRPEGSVSTLKIQRTERGDSAVYLCASSPGSGGPDTDTQYFGPGTRLTVL.

This chain connects TRBV19 to TRBJ2-3, with D maybe TRBD2 (6 bases). The germline CDR1 and CDR2 sequences are LNHDA and SQIVND (reference sequence). V was cut by 4 bases and J by 4 bases, with 15 bases left in between. The CDR3 length is 15 residues. The CDR3 DNA is TGTGCCAGTAGTAAGTCGTGGGAGGCTGCAGATACGCAGTATTTT. It is translated as CASSKSWEAADTQYF.

The chain is built from TRBV7-2 and TRBJ1-1; D gene ambiguous. Germline CDR1 and CDR2: SGHTA and FQGNSA. The V gene lost 4 bases and the J gene lost 1 base, with 7 bases spanning the gap. CDR3 size: 13 residues. In DNA form, the CDR3 reads TGTGCCAGCAGCTCCCAGACGAACACTGAAGCTTTCTTT. The encoded protein is CASSSQTNTEAFF.